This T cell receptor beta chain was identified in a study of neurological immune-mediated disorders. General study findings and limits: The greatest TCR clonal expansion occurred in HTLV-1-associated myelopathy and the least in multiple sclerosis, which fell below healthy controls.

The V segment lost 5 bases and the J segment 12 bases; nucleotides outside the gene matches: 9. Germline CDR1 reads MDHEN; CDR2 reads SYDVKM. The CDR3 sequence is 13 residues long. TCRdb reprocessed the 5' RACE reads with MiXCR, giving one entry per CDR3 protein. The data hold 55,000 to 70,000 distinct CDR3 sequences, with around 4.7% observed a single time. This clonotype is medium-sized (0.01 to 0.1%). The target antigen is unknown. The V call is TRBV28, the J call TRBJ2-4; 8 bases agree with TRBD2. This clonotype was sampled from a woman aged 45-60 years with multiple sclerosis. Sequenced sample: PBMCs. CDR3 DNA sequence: TGTGCCAGCAGTCCCCCGGGGGGGATGGATCAGTACTTC. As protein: CASSPPGGMDQYF.